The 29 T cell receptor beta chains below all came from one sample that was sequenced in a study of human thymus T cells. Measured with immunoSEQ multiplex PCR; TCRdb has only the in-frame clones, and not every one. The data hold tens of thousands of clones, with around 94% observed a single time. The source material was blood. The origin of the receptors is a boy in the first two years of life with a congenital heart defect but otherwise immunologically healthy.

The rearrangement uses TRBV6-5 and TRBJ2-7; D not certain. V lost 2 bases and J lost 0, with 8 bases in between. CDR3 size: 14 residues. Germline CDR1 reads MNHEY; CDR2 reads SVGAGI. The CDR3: CASSYVDNSYEQYF. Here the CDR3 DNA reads TGTGCCAGCAGTTACGTAGACAACTCCTACGAGCAGTACTTC.

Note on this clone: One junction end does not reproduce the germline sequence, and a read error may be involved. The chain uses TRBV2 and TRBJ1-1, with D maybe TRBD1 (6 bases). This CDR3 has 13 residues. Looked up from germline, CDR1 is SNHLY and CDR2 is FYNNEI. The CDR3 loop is CLRGGDGNTEAFF. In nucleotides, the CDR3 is TGCCTTAGGGGGGGAGATGGAAACACTGAAGCTTTCTTT.

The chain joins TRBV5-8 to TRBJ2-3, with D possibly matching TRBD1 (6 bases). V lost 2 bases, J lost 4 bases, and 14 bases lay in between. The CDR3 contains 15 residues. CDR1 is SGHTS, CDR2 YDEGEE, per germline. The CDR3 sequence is CASSLSGVGADTQYF. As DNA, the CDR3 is TGTGCCAGCAGCTTATCAGGGGTAGGGGCAGATACGCAGTATTTT.

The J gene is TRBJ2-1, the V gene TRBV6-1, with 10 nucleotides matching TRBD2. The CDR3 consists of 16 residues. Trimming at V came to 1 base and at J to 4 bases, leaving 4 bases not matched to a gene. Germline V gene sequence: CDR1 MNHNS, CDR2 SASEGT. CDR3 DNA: TGTGCCAGCAGTGAAGTGCTAGCGGGGGCTTACAATGAGCAGTTCTTC. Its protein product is CASSEVLAGAYNEQFF.

CDR3: CASSQDGLATEAFF. CDR3 sequence (DNA): TGTGCCAGCAGCCAAGATGGGCTAGCCACTGAAGCTTTCTTT. The chain couples TRBV4-2 to TRBJ1-1, with no clear D. Trimming shortened V by 0 bases and J by 4 bases, and 9 bases separated the two germline ends. The CDR3 totals 14 residues. Germline V gives CDR1 LGHNA, CDR2 YNFKEQ.

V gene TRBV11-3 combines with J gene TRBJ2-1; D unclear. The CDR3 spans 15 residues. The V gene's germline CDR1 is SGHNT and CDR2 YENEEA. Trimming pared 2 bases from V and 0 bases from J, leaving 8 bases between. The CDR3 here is CASSLRRSSYNEQFF. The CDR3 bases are TGTGCCAGCAGCTTAAGACGTAGCTCCTACAATGAGCAGTTCTTC.

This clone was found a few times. CDR3 region: CASSAGRGGNSPLHF. CDR3 DNA: TGTGCCAGCAGCGCAGGCCGGGGAGGAAATTCACCCCTCCACTTT. This chain joins TRBV11-1 and TRBJ1-6; no clear D gene. The CDR3 extends over 15 amino acids. V lost 5 bases to trimming and J lost 7 bases, with 15 bases between them. The germline CDR1 and CDR2 sequences are SGHAT and FQDESV (reference sequence).

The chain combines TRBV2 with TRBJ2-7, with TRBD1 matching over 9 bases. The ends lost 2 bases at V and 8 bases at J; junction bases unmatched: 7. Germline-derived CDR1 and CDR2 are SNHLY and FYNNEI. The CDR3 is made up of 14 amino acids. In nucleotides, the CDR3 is TGTGCCAGCAGTGAAAGGACAGGGGAGTGGAAGCAGTACTTC. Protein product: CASSERTGEWKQYF.

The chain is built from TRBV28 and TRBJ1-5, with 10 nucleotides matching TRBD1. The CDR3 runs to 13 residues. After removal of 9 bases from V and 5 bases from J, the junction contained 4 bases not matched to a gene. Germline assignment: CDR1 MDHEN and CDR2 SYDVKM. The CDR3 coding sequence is TGTGCCAGGGGGGACAGGGGAGATCAGCCCCAGCATTTT. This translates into CARGDRGDQPQHF.

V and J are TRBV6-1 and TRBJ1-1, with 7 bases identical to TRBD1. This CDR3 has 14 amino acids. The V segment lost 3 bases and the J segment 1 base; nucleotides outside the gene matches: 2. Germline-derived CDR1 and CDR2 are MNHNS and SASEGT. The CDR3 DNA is TGTGCCAGCAGTGATAGGACAGGGAACACTGAAGCTTTCTTT. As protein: CASSDRTGNTEAFF.

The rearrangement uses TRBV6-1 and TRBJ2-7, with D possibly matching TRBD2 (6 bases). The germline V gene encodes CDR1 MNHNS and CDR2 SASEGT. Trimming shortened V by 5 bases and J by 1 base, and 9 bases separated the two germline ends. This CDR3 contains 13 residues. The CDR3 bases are TGTGCCAGCAGTTGGGGGGTTTCCTACGAGCAGTACTTC. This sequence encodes CASSWGVSYEQYF.

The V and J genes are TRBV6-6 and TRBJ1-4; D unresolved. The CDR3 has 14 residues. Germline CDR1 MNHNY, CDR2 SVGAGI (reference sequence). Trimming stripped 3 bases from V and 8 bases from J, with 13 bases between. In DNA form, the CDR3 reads TGTGCCAGCAGTTATAGGGCGCCGTGGGAAAAACTGTTTTTT. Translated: CASSYRAPWEKLFF.

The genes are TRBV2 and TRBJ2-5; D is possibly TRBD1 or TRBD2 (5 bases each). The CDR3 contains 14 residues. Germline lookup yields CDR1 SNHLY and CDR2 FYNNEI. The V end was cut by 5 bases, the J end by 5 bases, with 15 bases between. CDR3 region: CASSPVVGEETQYF. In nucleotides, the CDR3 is TGTGCCAGCAGTCCCGTGGTGGGGGAGGAGACCCAGTACTTC. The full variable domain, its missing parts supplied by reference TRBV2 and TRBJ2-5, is EPEVTQTPSHQVTQMGQEVILRCVPISNHLYFYWYRQILGQKVEFLVSFYNNEISEKSEIFDDQFSVERPDGSNFTLKIRSTKLEDSAMYFCASSPVVGEETQYFGPGTRLLVL.

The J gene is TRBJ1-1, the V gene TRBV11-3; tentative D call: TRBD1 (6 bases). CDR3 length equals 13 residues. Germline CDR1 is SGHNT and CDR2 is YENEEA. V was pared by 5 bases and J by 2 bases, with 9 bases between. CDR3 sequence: CASSAQGNTEAFF. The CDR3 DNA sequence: TGTGCCAGCAGCGCACAGGGTAACACTGAAGCTTTCTTT.

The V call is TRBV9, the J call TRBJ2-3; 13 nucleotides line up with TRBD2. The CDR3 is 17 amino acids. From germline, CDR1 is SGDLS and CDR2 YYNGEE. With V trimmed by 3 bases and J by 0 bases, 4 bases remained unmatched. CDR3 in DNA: TGTGCCAGCAGCGAGGGACTAGCGGGGCGCAGCACAGATACGCAGTATTTT. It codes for CASSEGLAGRSTDTQYF.

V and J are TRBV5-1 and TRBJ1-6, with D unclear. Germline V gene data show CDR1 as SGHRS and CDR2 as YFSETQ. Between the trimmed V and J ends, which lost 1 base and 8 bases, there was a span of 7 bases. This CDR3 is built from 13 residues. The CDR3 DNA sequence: TGCGCCAGCAGCTTGTCTCGGGATTCACCCCTCCACTTT. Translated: CASSLSRDSPLHF.

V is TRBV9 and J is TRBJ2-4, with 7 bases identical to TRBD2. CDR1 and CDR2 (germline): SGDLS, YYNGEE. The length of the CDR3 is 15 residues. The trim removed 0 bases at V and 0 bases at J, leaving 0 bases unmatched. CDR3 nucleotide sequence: TGTGCCAGCAGCGTAGGACTAGCAGCCAAAAACATTCAGTACTTC. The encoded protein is CASSVGLAAKNIQYF.

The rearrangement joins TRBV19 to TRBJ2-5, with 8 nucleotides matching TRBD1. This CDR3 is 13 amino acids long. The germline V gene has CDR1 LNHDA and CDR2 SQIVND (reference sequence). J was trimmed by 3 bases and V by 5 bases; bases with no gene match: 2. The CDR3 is CASSVDREETQYF. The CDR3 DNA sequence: TGTGCCAGTAGTGTGGACAGGGAAGAGACCCAGTACTTC.

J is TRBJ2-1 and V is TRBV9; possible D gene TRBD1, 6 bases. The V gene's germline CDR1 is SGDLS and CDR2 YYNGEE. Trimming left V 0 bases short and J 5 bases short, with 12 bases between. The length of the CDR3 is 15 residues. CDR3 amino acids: CASSVDGTLHNEQFF. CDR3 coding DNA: TGTGCCAGCAGCGTAGACGGGACACTTCACAATGAGCAGTTCTTC. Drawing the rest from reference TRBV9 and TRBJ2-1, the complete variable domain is DSGVTQTPKHLITATGQRVTLRCSPRSGDLSVYWYQQSLDQGLQFLIQYYNGEERAKGNILERFSAQQFPDLHSELNLSSLELGDSALYFCASSVDGTLHNEQFFGPGTRLTVL.

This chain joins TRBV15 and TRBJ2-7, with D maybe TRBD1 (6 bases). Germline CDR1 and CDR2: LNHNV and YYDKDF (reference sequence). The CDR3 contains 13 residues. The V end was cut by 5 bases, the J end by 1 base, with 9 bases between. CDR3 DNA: TGTGCCACCAGCTGGCAGGGGTCCTACGAGCAGTACTTC. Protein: CATSWQGSYEQYF.

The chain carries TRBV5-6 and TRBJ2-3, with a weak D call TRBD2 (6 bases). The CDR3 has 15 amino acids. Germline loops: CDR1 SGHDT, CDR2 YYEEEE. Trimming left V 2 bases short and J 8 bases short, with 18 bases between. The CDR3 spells CASSFRTNIIGTQYF. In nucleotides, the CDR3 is TGTGCCAGCAGCTTCCGGACTAATATCATAGGTACGCAGTATTTT. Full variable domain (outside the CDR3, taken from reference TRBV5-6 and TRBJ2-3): DAGVTQSPTHLIKTRGQQVTLRCSPKSGHDTVSWYQQALGQGPQFIFQYYEEEERQRGNFPDRFSGHQFPNYSSELNVNALLLGDSALYLCASSFRTNIIGTQYFGPGTRLTVL.

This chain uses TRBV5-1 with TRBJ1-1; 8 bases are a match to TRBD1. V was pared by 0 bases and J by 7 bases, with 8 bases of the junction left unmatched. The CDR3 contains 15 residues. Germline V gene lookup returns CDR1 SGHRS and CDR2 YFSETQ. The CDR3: CASSLGQGKKGEAFF. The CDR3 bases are TGCGCCAGCAGCTTGGGACAGGGGAAGAAAGGTGAAGCTTTCTTT.

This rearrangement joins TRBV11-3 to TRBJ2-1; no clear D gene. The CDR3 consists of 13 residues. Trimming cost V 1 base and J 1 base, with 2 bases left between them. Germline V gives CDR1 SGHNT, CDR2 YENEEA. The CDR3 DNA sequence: TGTGCCAGCAGCTTAGGTTCCTACAATGAGCAGTTCTTC. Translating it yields CASSLGSYNEQFF.

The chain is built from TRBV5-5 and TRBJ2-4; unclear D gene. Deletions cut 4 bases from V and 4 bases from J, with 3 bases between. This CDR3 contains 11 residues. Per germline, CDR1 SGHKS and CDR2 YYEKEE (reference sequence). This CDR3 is CASSLKNIQYF. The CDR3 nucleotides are TGTGCCAGCAGCCTAAAAAACATTCAGTACTTC.

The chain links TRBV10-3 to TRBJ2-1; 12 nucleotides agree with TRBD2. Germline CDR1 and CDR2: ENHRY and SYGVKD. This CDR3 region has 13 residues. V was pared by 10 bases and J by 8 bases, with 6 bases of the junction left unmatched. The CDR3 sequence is CATRTSGADEQFF. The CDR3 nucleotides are TGTGCCACTAGGACTAGCGGGGCGGATGAGCAGTTCTTC.

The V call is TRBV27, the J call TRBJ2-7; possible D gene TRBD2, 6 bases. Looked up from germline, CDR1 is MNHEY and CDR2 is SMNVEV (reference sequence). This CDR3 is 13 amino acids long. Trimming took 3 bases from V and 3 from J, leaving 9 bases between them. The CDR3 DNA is TGTGCCAGCAGTTTCGACGGGGGCTACGAGCAGTACTTC. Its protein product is CASSFDGGYEQYF.

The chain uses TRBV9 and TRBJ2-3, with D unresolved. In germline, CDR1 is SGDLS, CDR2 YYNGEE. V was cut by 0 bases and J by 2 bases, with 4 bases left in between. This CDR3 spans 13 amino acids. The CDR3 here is CASSVAVTDTQYF. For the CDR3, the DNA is TGTGCCAGCAGCGTAGCCGTCACAGATACGCAGTATTTT. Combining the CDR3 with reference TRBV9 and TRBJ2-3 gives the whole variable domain DSGVTQTPKHLITATGQRVTLRCSPRSGDLSVYWYQQSLDQGLQFLIQYYNGEERAKGNILERFSAQQFPDLHSELNLSSLELGDSALYFCASSVAVTDTQYFGPGTRLTVL.

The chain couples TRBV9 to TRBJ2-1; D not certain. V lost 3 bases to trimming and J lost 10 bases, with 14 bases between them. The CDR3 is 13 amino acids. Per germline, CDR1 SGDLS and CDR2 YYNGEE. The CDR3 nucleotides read TGTGCCAGCAGCGGATCCCATTCGGGCGAGCAGTTCTTC. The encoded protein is CASSGSHSGEQFF.

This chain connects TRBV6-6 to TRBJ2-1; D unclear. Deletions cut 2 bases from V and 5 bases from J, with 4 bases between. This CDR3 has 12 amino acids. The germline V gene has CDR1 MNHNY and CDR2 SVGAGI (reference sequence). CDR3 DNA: TGTGCCAGCAGTTACGCCCACAATGAGCAGTTCTTC. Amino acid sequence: CASSYAHNEQFF.